Listed here is a single T cell receptor (beta chain). Its matching antigen is unknown. Other DNA sequences from this sample encode an identical CDR3 as well. The entry originates in a study of shared clonotypes between healthy human individuals. General study findings and limits: Sharing across four donors was highest in naive CD4 (roughly 5%) and lowest in memory CD8 (0.4%).

Replicate PCRs run on sorted subsets employed around 200 ng DNA, 30,000 to 35,000 T cell genomes. Assay: immunoSEQ multiplex PCR; the TCRdb copy retains only in-frame clones and omits some. This sample carries 950,000 to 1,100,000 clones, around 74% of them seen once, and the ten largest clones take about 1.4%. Adult Caucasians living in Nashville, Tennessee made up all of the donors. The V gene's germline CDR1 is SGHAT and CDR2 FQNNGV. V was trimmed by 1 base and J by 2 bases, leaving 9 bases between them. The CDR3 length is 15 residues. The TCR comes from a man between 18 and 35 years old in good health. The chain combines TRBV11-2 with TRBJ1-5, with a weak D call TRBD1 (5 bases). Source material: memory CD4+ T cells sorted from blood. This sample's subset: CD45RA-negative fraction. This CDR3 reads CASSLAGGGNQPQHF. CDR3 in DNA: TGTGCCAGCAGCTTAGCGGGGGGGGGCAATCAGCCCCAGCATTTT.